The 2 T cell receptor beta chains presented below share a single source sample, sequenced in a study of T cell responses to AZD1222 COVID-19 vaccine (dated by TCRdb to the early 2020s). Libraries were built with the immunoSEQ multiplex PCR assay. TCRdb carries this immuneACCESS record with in-frame sequences only. Its versions omit some clonotypes, under half of them owing to an unresolved V gene in the studies checked, with the rest unexplained. In this sample the table shows tens of thousands of clones, approximately 90% of which occur a single time. The biggest ten clones account for around 45% of the sample. Reading the label with the study, this specimen's time point is: baseline before first vaccination. The material sequenced was peripheral blood, taken on day 0 of AZD1222 vaccination. Receptors originate from an adult in good health.

CDR3 loop: CASSILQGAQPQHF. The CDR3 DNA is TGTGCCAGTAGTATACTACAGGGGGCTCAGCCCCAGCATTTT. The gene calls are TRBV19 and TRBJ1-5; 9 bases fit TRBD1. The CDR3 has 14 residues. Germline CDR1 LNHDA, CDR2 SQIVND (reference sequence). Trimming at V came to 2 bases and at J to 6 bases, leaving 2 bases not matched to a gene.

This sequence joins TRBV5-4 and TRBJ1-4; D is unclear. Trimming pared 2 bases from V and 6 bases from J, leaving 5 bases between. CDR1 and CDR2 from the germline V gene are SGHNT and YYREEE (reference sequence). The CDR3 length is 12 residues. Here the CDR3 reads CASSFNYEKLFF. The CDR3 coding sequence is TGTGCCAGCAGCTTTAATTATGAAAAACTGTTTTTT.